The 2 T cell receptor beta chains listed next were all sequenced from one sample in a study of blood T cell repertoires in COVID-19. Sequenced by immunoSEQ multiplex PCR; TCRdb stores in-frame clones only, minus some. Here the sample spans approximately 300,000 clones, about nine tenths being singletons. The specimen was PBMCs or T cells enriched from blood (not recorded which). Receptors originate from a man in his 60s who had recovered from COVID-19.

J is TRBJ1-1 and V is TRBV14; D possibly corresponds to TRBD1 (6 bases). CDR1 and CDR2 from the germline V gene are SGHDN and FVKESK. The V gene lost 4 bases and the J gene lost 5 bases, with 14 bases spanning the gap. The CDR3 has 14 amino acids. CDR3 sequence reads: CASSRTRGETEAFF. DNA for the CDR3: TGTGCCAGCAGCCGGACCAGGGGTGAGACTGAAGCTTTCTTT.

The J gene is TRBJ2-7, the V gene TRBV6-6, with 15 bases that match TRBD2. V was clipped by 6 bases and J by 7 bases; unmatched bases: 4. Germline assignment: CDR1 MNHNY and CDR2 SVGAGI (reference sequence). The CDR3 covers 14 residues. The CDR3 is CASSRTSGRGEQYF. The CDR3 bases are TGTGCCAGCAGCCGGACTAGCGGGAGGGGAGAGCAGTACTTC.